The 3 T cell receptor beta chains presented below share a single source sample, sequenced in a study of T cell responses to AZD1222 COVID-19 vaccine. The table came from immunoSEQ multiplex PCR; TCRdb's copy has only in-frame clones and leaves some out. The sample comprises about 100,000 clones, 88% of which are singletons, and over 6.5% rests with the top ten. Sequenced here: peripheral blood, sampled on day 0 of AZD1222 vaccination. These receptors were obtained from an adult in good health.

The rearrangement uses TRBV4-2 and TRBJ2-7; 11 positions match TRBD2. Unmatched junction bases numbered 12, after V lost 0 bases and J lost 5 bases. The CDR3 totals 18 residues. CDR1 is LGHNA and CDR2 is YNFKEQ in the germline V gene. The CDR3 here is CASSQDQASGGYADEQYF. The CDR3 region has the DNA TGTGCCAGCAGCCAAGATCAGGCTAGCGGGGGGTATGCCGACGAGCAGTACTTC.

CDR3 residues: CASSFSGDSYNEQFF. CDR3 nucleotides: TGTGCCAGCAGTTTTAGCGGGGACTCCTACAATGAGCAGTTCTTC. This chain joins TRBV6-2 or TRBV6-3 and TRBJ2-1; 8 nucleotides match TRBD2. Germline V CDR1 and CDR2: MNHEY, SVGEGT. CDR3 size: 15 residues. V shed 4 bases, J shed 0 bases, and the junction held 2 bases outside the gene matches.

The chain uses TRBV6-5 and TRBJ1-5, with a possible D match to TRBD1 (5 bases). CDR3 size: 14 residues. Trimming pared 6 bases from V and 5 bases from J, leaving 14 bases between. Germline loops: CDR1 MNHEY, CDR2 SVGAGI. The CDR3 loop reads CASRGGHLDQPQHF. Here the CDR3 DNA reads TGTGCCAGCAGGGGAGGACACCTAGATCAGCCCCAGCATTTT.